Listed below are T cell receptor beta chains from one sample, sequenced in a study of cytomegalovirus exposure and HLA in healthy donors. Sequencing was performed with immunoSEQ multiplex PCR; in TCRdb, only in-frame clones are kept and a portion is missing. The repertoire holds under 150,000 clones, around 79% seen once, with 1.5% to 2% in the top ten. Sequencing input: PBMCs. Source of these receptors: a woman in her twenties or thirties in good health and CMV-seronegative. Each CDR3 is given with its conserved first and last residue. A D gene is named only where the DNA matches it firmly. Clone size is shown for a subset of rows, as once, few, many or a class of expanded clone.

. | TRBJ1-2 | TRBV29-1 | . | CSVTKGGTNYGYTF | TGCAGCGTTACAAAAGGCGGAACTAACTATGGCTACACCTTC
. | TRBJ1-6 | TRBV4-3 | . | CASSQGGAFNSPLHF | TGCGCCAGCAGCCAAGGCGGGGCTTTTAATTCACCCCTCCACTTT
. | TRBJ2-7 | TRBV29-1 | . | CSTGDSYEQYF | TGCAGCACGGGTGATTCCTACGAGCAGTACTTC
. | TRBJ1-5 | TRBV30 | . | CAWSVQLGFGRAISNQPQHF | TGTGCCTGGAGTGTACAATTGGGGTTTGGGCGGGCTATTAGCAATCAGCCCCAGCATTTT
. | TRBJ1-2 | TRBV5-6 | . | CASSLGGSNYGYTF | TGTGCCAGCAGCCTCGGGGGGTCTAACTATGGCTACACCTTC
. | TRBJ2-2 | TRBV7-7 | . | CASSLRSNTGELFF | TGTGCCAGCAGCTTACGGTCGAACACCGGGGAGCTGTTTTTT
. | TRBJ1-2 | TRBV28 | . | CASSLGTFYGYTF | TGTGCCAGCAGTTTGGGGACTTTCTATGGCTACACCTTC
. | TRBJ1-2 | TRBV6-4 | . | CASTRDGYGYTF | TGTGCCAGCACCAGGGATGGCTATGGCTACACCTTC
. | TRBJ1-2 | TRBV29-1 | . | CSADGLTYGYTF | TGCAGCGCCGATGGACTAACCTATGGCTACACCTTC
. | TRBJ1-5 | TRBV10-3 | . | CAISEGSSNQPQHF | TGTGCCATCAGTGAGGGGTCTAGCAATCAGCCTCAGCATTTT
TRBD1 | TRBJ2-7 | TRBV13 | . | CASSFGRGQTGQYF | TGTGCCAGCAGCTTCGGCAGGGGACAGACTGGGCAGTACTTC
TRBD2 | TRBJ2-7 | TRBV7-9 | . | CASSFGLAGDSYEQYF | TGTGCCAGCAGCTTTGGTCTAGCGGGGGATTCCTACGAGCAGTACTTC
TRBD2 | TRBJ2-7 | TRBV4-1 | . | CASSQPGAGGGGEQYF | TGCGCCAGCAGCCAACCGGGGGCGGGGGGCGGGGGCGAGCAGTACTTC
. | TRBJ2-5 | TRBV15 | . | CATSRQTKPGDVRQETQYF | TGTGCCACCAGCAGACAAACAAAACCAGGGGACGTGAGGCAAGAGACCCAGTACTTC
. | TRBJ1-6 | TRBV5-6 | . | CASRLGVGGNSPLHF | TGTGCCAGCAGATTGGGGGTAGGGGGTAATTCACCCCTCCACTTT
. | TRBJ1-5 | TRBV27 | . | CASSSRIGSQHF | TGTGCCAGCAGTTCTAGAATCGGGTCCCAGCATTTT
. | TRBJ1-1 | TRBV5-1 | . | CASSLDRVQKSAFF | TGCGCCAGCAGCTTGGACAGGGTGCAGAAATCAGCTTTCTTT
TRBD1 | TRBJ1-2 | TRBV5-4 | . | CASSSGGATGQGNYGYTF | TGTGCCAGCAGCTCGGGTGGGGCAACGGGACAGGGGAACTATGGCTACACCTTC
. | TRBJ1-5 | TRBV9 | few | CASSQGSSGQPQHF | TGTGCCAGCAGCCAAGGTAGCAGCGGTCAGCCCCAGCATTTT
. | TRBJ2-5 | TRBV10-3 | . | CAISAGQETQYF | TGTGCCATCTCAGCGGGTCAAGAGACCCAGTACTTC
. | TRBJ2-2 | TRBV5-4 | . | CASSPRQGLNTGELFF | TGTGCCAGCAGCCCAAGGCAGGGACTGAACACCGGGGAGCTGTTTTTT
TRBD1 | TRBJ2-7 | TRBV5-1 | . | CASSRSAQGASYEQYF | TGCGCCAGCAGCCGCAGCGCCCAGGGGGCGTCCTACGAGCAGTACTTC
TRBD1 | TRBJ2-7 | TRBV2 | . | CASRGDRLYEQYF | TGTGCCAGCAGGGGGGACAGACTCTACGAGCAGTACTTC
. | TRBJ1-1 | TRBV9 | . | CASSVGAVNTEAFF | TGTGCCAGCAGCGTAGGGGCAGTGAACACTGAAGCTTTCTTT
TRBD1 | TRBJ2-7 | TRBV25-1 | . | CASSHTGGPYEQYF | TGTGCCAGCAGTCACACAGGGGGTCCCTACGAGCAGTACTTC
. | TRBJ2-2 | TRBV9 | . | CASSVEIIGELFF | TGTGCCAGCAGCGTAGAAATAATCGGGGAGCTGTTTTTT
TRBD1 | TRBJ2-1 | TRBV9 | . | CASSVAPAGTAEREQFF | TGTGCCAGCAGCGTAGCGCCCGCCGGGACAGCTGAAAGGGAGCAGTTCTTC
. | TRBJ1-3 | TRBV30 | . | CAWSVPAGRRNTIYF | TGTGCCTGGAGTGTACCTGCAGGGCGACGAAACACCATATATTTT
. | TRBJ2-3 | TRBV21-1 | . | CASSKTDPTSGALGGTDTQYF | TGTGCCAGCAGCAAAACCGACCCCACTAGCGGGGCCCTAGGGGGCACAGATACGCAGTATTTT
TRBD1 | TRBJ2-7 | TRBV2 | . | CASSRTGAYEQYF | TGTGCCAGCAGTAGGACAGGGGCCTACGAGCAGTACTTC
. | TRBJ2-3 | TRBV7-2 | . | CASSSFQSTDTQYF | TGTGCCAGCTCCTCCTTCCAGAGCACAGATACGCAGTATTTT
. | TRBJ1-1 | TRBV21-1 | once | CASKLGDSLVLGTEAFF | TGTGCCAGCAAATTAGGGGACAGTCTTGTTTTGGGCACTGAAGCTTTCTTT
. | TRBJ1-2 | TRBV2 | . | CASSEVVPTGSYTF | TGTGCCAGCAGTGAAGTTGTACCTACAGGGAGCTACACCTTC
. | TRBJ2-7 | TRBV7-9 | . | CASSTGTYEQYF | TGTGCCAGCAGTACGGGAACCTACGAGCAGTACTTC
. | TRBJ2-7 | TRBV4-2 | . | CASSGAGPRHEQYF | TGTGCCAGCAGTGGGGCGGGACCACGGCACGAGCAGTACTTC
. | TRBJ1-6 | TRBV5-1 | once | CASSFTTPSSYNSPLHF | TGCGCCAGCAGCTTTACGACACCGAGCTCCTATAATTCACCCCTCCACTTT